This T cell receptor beta chain was documented in a study of long-term antiretroviral therapy in people with HIV. Whole-study findings and limits: An increase in diversity followed ART, yet levels stayed below transplant donor controls.

CDR1 and CDR2 (germline): MDHEN, SYDVKM. This CDR3 comprises 16 residues. Trimming cost V 8 bases and J 0 bases, with 14 bases left between them. At the survey level, the v3.0 immunoSEQ assay was run. Only in-frame clones appear in the TCRdb table, and some are missing; sequencing was by immunoSEQ multiplex PCR. The sample contains around 21,000 clones, about 85% of which appear only once. To note about this clone: Its antigen is currently unknown.

The sequence derives from a woman aged 45-65 years with HIV. V usage is TRBV28 and J usage is TRBJ1-6; no firm D call. This specimen was unsorted PBMCs, taken 1.9 years after starting antiretroviral therapy. The CDR3 reads CASGTLKGSYNSPLHF. CDR3 coding DNA: TGTGCCAGCGGAACGTTGAAGGGCTCCTATAATTCACCCCTCCACTTT.